The 27 T cell receptor beta chains below all came from one sample that was sequenced in a study of T cell repertoires in cytomegalovirus infection. TCRdb processed the reads anew with MiXCR; each CDR3 protein has one entry. The repertoire holds about 460,000 distinct CDR3 sequences, over 9% seen once, with around 9.6% in the top ten. The sample comprised PBMCs. These receptor sequences come from a human donor in good health (CMV status not recorded). Some clones in this sample may be carry-over from other donors' samples.

The chain is built from TRBV5-4 and TRBJ2-1; D is uncertain. This CDR3 spans 13 amino acids. Germline values: CDR1 SGHNT, CDR2 YYREEE (reference sequence). With 0 bases removed from V and 5 bases from J, the gap between germline ends came to 6 bases. The CDR3 coding sequence is TGTGCCAGCAGCTTGGACGGAAACAATGAGCAGTTCTTC. It is translated as CASSLDGNNEQFF.

This clonotype has more than one count but fewer than ten. This chain joins TRBV20-1 and TRBJ2-3, with 8 positions matching TRBD2. Trimming took 8 bases from V and 3 from J; bases not matched to a gene: 22. Germline V gene data show CDR1 as DFQATT and CDR2 as SNEGSKA (reference sequence). The CDR3 covers 18 residues. CDR3 residues: CSFSRGSGRMSGTDTQYF. As DNA, the CDR3 is TGCAGTTTCTCTAGGGGCAGCGGGAGAATGAGTGGTACAGATACGCAGTATTTT.

This clonotype was observed at least ten times. The V call is TRBV7-2, the J call TRBJ1-2, with D perhaps TRBD1 (6 bases). Germline V CDR1 and CDR2: SGHTA, FQGNSA. Trimming left V 7 bases short and J 2 bases short, with 17 bases between. The CDR3 sequence is 15 residues long. CDR3 sequence (DNA): TGTGCCAGCACCTACAGGGAGCCCCTGAACTATGGCTACACCTTC. Its translation is CASTYREPLNYGYTF.

This clonotype was counted many times. The rearrangement uses TRBV28 and TRBJ2-6; D is tentatively TRBD1 or TRBD2 (5 bases each). The CDR3 spans 17 residues. V lost 5 bases and J lost 2, with 16 bases in between. Germline-derived CDR1 and CDR2 are MDHEN and SYDVKM. CDR3 amino acids: CASSASFRDAGANVLTF. The CDR3 region has the DNA TGTGCCAGCAGTGCCTCCTTCCGGGACGCTGGGGCCAACGTCCTGACTTTC.

This rearrangement joins TRBV7-8 to TRBJ1-6, with D possibly TRBD1 on 5 matching bases. Germline values: CDR1 SGHVS, CDR2 FQNEAQ. This CDR3 has 15 amino acids. V dropped 2 bases and J dropped 5 bases, with 10 bases sitting between them. CDR3 sequence: CASSLRGPDNSPLHF. CDR3 coding DNA: TGTGCCAGCAGCTTAAGGGGACCCGATAATTCACCCCTCCACTTT.

The rearrangement uses TRBV24-1 and TRBJ2-5; D remains ambiguous. Per germline, CDR1 KGHDR and CDR2 SFDVKD. The CDR3 extends over 12 amino acids. The V gene lost 3 bases and the J gene lost 4 bases, with 5 bases spanning the gap. This CDR3 reads CATSDAGETQYF. CDR3 DNA sequence: TGTGCCACCAGTGATGCCGGAGAGACCCAGTACTTC.

This clonotype was seen a few times. The V gene is TRBV19, the J gene TRBJ2-1; 8 bases line up with TRBD1. CDR3 length: 14 residues. V lost 5 bases to trimming and J lost 12 bases; unmatched junction nucleotides: 12. The germline gives CDR1 LNHDA, CDR2 SQIVND (reference sequence). The CDR3 spells CASSGQGAVSGQFF. CDR3 DNA: TGTGCCAGTAGTGGCCAGGGGGCGGTTAGCGGGCAGTTCTTC.

This clonotype was recorded many times. This chain uses TRBV27 with TRBJ2-3; TRBD1 aligns across 9 bases. Germline V lookup: CDR1 MNHEY, CDR2 SMNVEV (reference sequence). This CDR3 is 15 amino acids long. With 5 bases clipped from V and 4 bases from J, the junction kept 7 bases outside the gene matches. Here the CDR3 DNA reads TGTGCCAGCAGTCCCCGGGACAGGGCGTCAGATACGCAGTATTTT. This encodes CASSPRDRASDTQYF.

The chain couples TRBV10-3 to TRBJ2-7; TRBD1 might be the D (5 bases). Germline CDR1 ENHRY, CDR2 SYGVKD. This CDR3 has 14 amino acids. V was shortened by 3 bases and J by 4 bases, with 13 bases between the two germline ends. This chain's CDR3 is CAISDQGSPYEQYF. The CDR3 nucleotides read TGTGCCATCAGTGATCAGGGTTCTCCTTACGAGCAGTACTTC.

The rearrangement uses TRBV4-2 and TRBJ2-3; 7 nucleotides align to TRBD1. V was pared by 4 bases and J by 4 bases, with 11 bases of the junction left unmatched. Germline CDR1 is LGHNA and CDR2 is YNFKEQ. The CDR3 spans 16 residues. The CDR3 nucleotides read TGTGCCAGCAGCCCATACGGAGAGGGGGCCCCAGATACGCAGTATTTT. It yields the protein CASSPYGEGAPDTQYF.

This clonotype came up many times. The chain employs TRBV6-1 and TRBJ1-5; D may be TRBD1 (6 bases). The V end was cut by 7 bases, the J end by 0 bases, with 13 bases between. The CDR3 loop spans 15 amino acids. Germline values: CDR1 MNHNS, CDR2 SASEGT. The CDR3 nucleotides read TGTGCCAGCACCTCACAGGGCCTTAGCAATCAGCCCCAGCATTTT. Its protein is CASTSQGLSNQPQHF.

This clonotype has a count of ten or more. This chain uses TRBV12-3 or TRBV12-4 with TRBJ1-1; D is uncertain. The V end lost 1 base, the J end lost 1 base, and 10 bases lay between the germline ends. The CDR3 extends over 15 amino acids. In nucleotides, the CDR3 is TGTGCCAGCAGTTTAGACCCGACGGGGAACACTGAAGCTTTCTTT. It translates to CASSLDPTGNTEAFF.

This clonotype was counted a few times. The chain employs TRBV2 and TRBJ2-7; 9 bases match TRBD1. From germline, CDR1 is SNHLY and CDR2 FYNNEI. With 7 bases clipped from V and 2 bases from J, the junction kept 3 bases outside the gene matches. This CDR3 is built from 13 residues. The CDR3 loop is CASTWDRAYEQYF. The CDR3, as DNA: TGTGCCAGCACCTGGGACAGGGCCTACGAGCAGTACTTC.

In its sample, this clonotype was seen a few times. The CDR3 DNA is TGTGCCTGGAGTGGAGGGACAGTCGGCCAGCCCCAGCATTTT. Translated: CAWSGGTVGQPQHF. The rearrangement links TRBV30 to TRBJ1-5; 7 bases match TRBD1. Germline V gene lookup returns CDR1 GTSNPN and CDR2 SVGIG (reference sequence). This CDR3 is 14 amino acids long. V was pared by 1 base and J by 7 bases, with 7 bases of the junction left unmatched. Using reference TRBV30 and TRBJ1-5 for the parts outside the CDR3, the full variable domain is SQTIHQWPATLVQPVGSPLSLECTVEGTSNPNLYWYRQAAGRGLQLLFYSVGIGQISSEVPQNLSASRPQDRQFILSSKKLLLSDSGFYLCAWSGGTVGQPQHFGDGTRLSIL.

This clonotype occurred many times. The chain combines TRBV20-1 with TRBJ1-1, with TRBD1 as a possible D gene (6 bases). Trimming took off 1 base at V and 0 bases at J, with 15 bases between the two ends. Germline lookup yields CDR1 DFQATT and CDR2 SNEGSKA (reference sequence). The CDR3 runs 16 residues. CDR3 nucleotides: TGCAGTGCTAGAGTTCGGACAGTAAGTTTGAACACTGAAGCTTTCTTT. This translates into CSARVRTVSLNTEAFF.

This chain connects TRBV29-1 to TRBJ1-1; possible D gene TRBD1, 6 bases. Germline assignment: CDR1 SQVTM and CDR2 ANQGSEA. V gave up 4 bases and J gave up 4 bases, with 13 bases separating them. CDR3 size: 13 residues. Written as DNA, the CDR3 is TGCAGCGTTGGTACAGGGAGGGGCACTGAAGCTTTCTTT. Translation gives CSVGTGRGTEAFF. The full variable domain, its missing parts supplied by reference TRBV29-1 and TRBJ1-1, is SAVISQKPSRDICQRGTSLTIQCQVDSQVTMMFWYRQQPGQSLTLIATANQGSEATYESGFVIDKFPISRPNLTFSTLTVSNMSPEDSSIYLCSVGTGRGTEAFFGQGTRLTVV.

At least ten counts were recorded for this clonotype. The CDR3 sequence: CASSPRQGSNQPQHF. CDR3 in DNA: TGTGCCAGCAGTCCCCGTCAGGGGAGCAATCAGCCCCAGCATTTT. The chain has TRBV12-3 or TRBV12-4 and TRBJ1-5; D might be TRBD1 (6 bases). Trimming removed 5 bases at V and 1 base at J, with 12 bases between. This CDR3 is 15 amino acids long.

At least ten counts were recorded for this clonotype. The chain is built from TRBV20-1 and TRBJ1-5; D is undetermined. The CDR3 extends over 12 amino acids. Germline lookup yields CDR1 DFQATT and CDR2 SNEGSKA (reference sequence). Trimming left V 6 bases short and J 2 bases short, with 8 bases between. DNA of the CDR3: TGCAGTGCAATCTATCGCAATCAGCCCCAGCATTTT. Amino acids: CSAIYRNQPQHF.

This clonotype has a count of ten or more. The genes are TRBV7-9 and TRBJ2-6; 12 bases are a match to TRBD1. V shed 6 bases and J 2 bases; nucleotides not matched to a gene: 11. CDR3 length equals 19 residues. Germline-derived CDR1 and CDR2 are SEHNR and FQNEAQ (reference sequence). CDR3 protein: CASSPSFRDRGPGANVLTF. As DNA, the CDR3 is TGTGCCAGCAGTCCGTCCTTCCGGGACAGGGGGCCTGGGGCCAACGTCCTGACTTTC.

This clonotype has at least ten counts. The chain links TRBV11-2 to TRBJ2-5; no clear D. Trimming pared 6 bases from V and 2 bases from J, leaving 13 bases between. CDR1 is SGHAT, CDR2 FQNNGV, per germline. The length of the CDR3 is 14 residues. CDR3 sequence (DNA): TGTGCCAGCAGTTTCAACGGGTTGCAAGAGACCCAGTACTTC. It codes for CASSFNGLQETQYF.

This clonotype was counted between two and nine times. This CDR3 reads CASSEAPGTGFSPLHF. The CDR3 bases are TGTGCCAGCAGTGAAGCGCCGGGGACAGGGTTTTCACCCCTCCACTTT. J is TRBJ1-6 and V is TRBV2, with 9 nucleotides matching TRBD1. Trimming took 0 bases from V and 9 from J; bases not matched to a gene: 6. The CDR3 loop spans 16 amino acids. Germline V CDR1 and CDR2: SNHLY, FYNNEI.

This clonotype has a count of ten or more. The genes are TRBV10-3 and TRBJ2-1; TRBD2 is a possible D gene (6 bases). Deletions cut 3 bases from V and 9 bases from J, with 12 bases between. CDR3 length equals 13 residues. Germline V gene data show CDR1 as ENHRY and CDR2 as SYGVKD. CDR3 coding DNA: TGTGCCATCAGTGAAGGGGACTTCTTTGAGCAGTTCTTC. Translated, it gives CAISEGDFFEQFF.

The chain couples TRBV4-2 to TRBJ2-5; possibly TRBD2 for D (6 bases). Germline V gene sequence: CDR1 LGHNA, CDR2 YNFKEQ. The CDR3 is made up of 15 amino acids. V lost 0 bases, J lost 5 bases, and 13 bases lay in between. CDR3 sequence: CASSQDPNRGETQYF. In DNA, the CDR3 is TGTGCCAGCAGCCAAGATCCTAACCGGGGGGAGACCCAGTACTTC.

This clonotype appeared many times. This chain joins TRBV5-1 and TRBJ2-7; 7 bases line up with TRBD1. This CDR3 region has 14 residues. Germline lookup yields CDR1 SGHRS and CDR2 YFSETQ. The V and J ends lost 0 bases and 10 bases, in that order; junction bases with no gene match: 10. CDR3 sequence: CASSLEGQSSPQYF. The CDR3 DNA follows: TGCGCCAGCAGCTTGGAGGGACAGAGTTCTCCACAGTACTTC.

This clonotype was counted many times. V gene TRBV7-2 combines with J gene TRBJ2-7; D is ambiguous. This CDR3 is built from 12 residues. Germline CDR1 and CDR2: SGHTA and FQGNSA. The V end was cut by 7 bases, the J end by 1 base, with 8 bases between. CDR3 loop: CASTTLSYEQYF. CDR3 nucleotides: TGTGCCAGCACTACTTTATCCTACGAGCAGTACTTC.

CDR3: CASSLPGGPQNEQFF. The CDR3 coding sequence is TGTGCCAGCAGTTTACCGGGGGGGCCTCAAAATGAGCAGTTCTTC. The J gene is TRBJ2-1, the V gene TRBV12-3 or TRBV12-4, with TRBD2 matching over 8 bases. The V gene end was trimmed by 2 bases and the J gene end by 7 bases; junction bases not matched to a gene: 7. This CDR3 contains 15 residues.

There are many counts of this clonotype. The genes are TRBV7-6 and TRBJ2-5, with TRBD2 matching over 9 bases. V dropped 1 base and J dropped 4; count of bases not matched to a gene: 13. CDR3 length equals 18 residues. In germline, CDR1 is SGHVS, CDR2 FNYEAQ. The CDR3 protein is CASSLESAGGTLGETQYF. CDR3 nucleotides: TGTGCCAGCAGCTTAGAGTCGGCGGGGGGGACCCTCGGAGAGACCCAGTACTTC.